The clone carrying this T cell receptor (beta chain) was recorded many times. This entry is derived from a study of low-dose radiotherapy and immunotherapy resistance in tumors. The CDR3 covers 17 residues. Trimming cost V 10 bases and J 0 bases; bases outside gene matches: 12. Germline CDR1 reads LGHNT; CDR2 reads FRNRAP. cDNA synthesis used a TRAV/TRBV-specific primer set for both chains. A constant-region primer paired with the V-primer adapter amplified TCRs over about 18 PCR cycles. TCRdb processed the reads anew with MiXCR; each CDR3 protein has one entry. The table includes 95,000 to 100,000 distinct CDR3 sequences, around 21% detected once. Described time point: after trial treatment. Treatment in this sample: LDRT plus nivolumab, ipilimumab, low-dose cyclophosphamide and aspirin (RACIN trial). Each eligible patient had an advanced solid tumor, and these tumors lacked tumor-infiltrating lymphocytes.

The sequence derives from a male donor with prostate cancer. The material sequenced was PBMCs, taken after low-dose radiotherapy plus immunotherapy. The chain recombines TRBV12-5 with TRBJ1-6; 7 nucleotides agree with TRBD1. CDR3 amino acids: CAKGNRGGDSYNSPLHF. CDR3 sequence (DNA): TGTGCTAAAGGGAACAGGGGAGGAGACTCCTATAATTCACCCCTCCACTTT.